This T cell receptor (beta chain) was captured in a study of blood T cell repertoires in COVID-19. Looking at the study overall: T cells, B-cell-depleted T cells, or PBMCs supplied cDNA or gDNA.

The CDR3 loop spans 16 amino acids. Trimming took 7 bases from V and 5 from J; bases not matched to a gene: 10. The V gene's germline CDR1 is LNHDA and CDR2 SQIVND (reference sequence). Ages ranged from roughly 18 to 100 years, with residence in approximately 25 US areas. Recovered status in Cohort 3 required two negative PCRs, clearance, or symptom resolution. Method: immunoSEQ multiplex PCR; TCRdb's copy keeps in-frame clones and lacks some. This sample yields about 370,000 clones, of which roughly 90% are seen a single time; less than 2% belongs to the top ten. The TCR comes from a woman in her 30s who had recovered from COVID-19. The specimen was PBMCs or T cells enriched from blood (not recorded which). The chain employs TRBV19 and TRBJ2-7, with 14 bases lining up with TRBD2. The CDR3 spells CASTQTRTSGRNEQYF. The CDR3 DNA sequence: TGTGCCAGTACCCAAACGCGGACTAGCGGGAGGAACGAGCAGTACTTC.